This T cell receptor beta chain was found in a study of cytomegalovirus exposure and HLA in healthy donors. Study-wide results and limits: A later analysis found common viral pathogens apparently linked to several of the most significant clusters. Reportedly, cytomegalovirus status was diagnosed with high sensitivity and specificity.

A word on this clone: What it binds is unknown.

Trimming cost V 3 bases and J 3 bases; bases outside gene matches: 4. This CDR3 spans 14 amino acids. Germline loops: CDR1 KGHSH, CDR2 LQKENI. 60 Vbeta and 13 Jbeta primers were used in PCR. Data came from immunoSEQ multiplex PCR; TCRdb stores just in-frame clones and leaves some out. Seen here are more than 150,000 clones, roughly 81% observed once, and the top ten hold roughly 2.3%. The chain employs TRBV18 and TRBJ1-2, with 7 bases aligning to TRBD1. Sequencing was performed on PBMCs. The clonotype comes from a woman aged 18-29 years in good health and CMV-seronegative. The CDR3 coding sequence is TGTGCCAGCTCACCTGCCCAGGGGGACTATGGCTACACCTTC. This encodes CASSPAQGDYGYTF.